These T cell receptor beta chains were read from a single sample in a study of OX40 agonist ivuxolimab in advanced cancers. TCRdb keeps only in-frame clones here, not all; method: immunoSEQ multiplex PCR. The profile shows 71,000 or so clones, 86% of them singletons. This specimen consisted of CD4+ or CD8+ T cells sorted from blood, obtained in a trial of the OX40 agonist ivuxolimab. These receptors all come from an adult with an advanced solid tumor such as melanoma, head and neck, liver or kidney cancer. CDR3s include the opening cysteine and the closing phenylalanine or tryptophan. Each record gives: CDR3 protein, CDR3 DNA, V gene, J gene, clone size, D gene, CDR3 length. D genes are given only for firm matches. The size of a clone is reported for some rows only, either as once, few or many, or as a class for expanded clones.

CDR3: CASSPPGTQDEQYF
DNA: TGTGCCAGCTCACCACCCGGGACACAGGACGAGCAGTACTTC
V: TRBV18
J: TRBJ2-7
size: -
D: -
length: 14

CDR3: CASSYSSSGRPHEQYF
DNA: TGTGCCAGCAGTTACTCGAGTAGCGGTAGACCCCACGAGCAGTACTTC
V: TRBV6-5
J: TRBJ2-7
size: -
D: -
length: 16

CDR3: CASTRDRGASYEQYF
DNA: TGTGCCAGCACCCGAGACAGGGGAGCGTCCTACGAGCAGTACTTC
V: TRBV5-4
J: TRBJ2-7
size: once
D: TRBD1
length: 15

CDR3: CASSLTSGSYNEQFF
DNA: TGTGCCAGCAGCTTAACTAGCGGATCCTACAATGAGCAGTTCTTC
V: TRBV5-4
J: TRBJ2-1
size: -
D: TRBD2
length: 15

CDR3: CASSQLRDTEAFF
DNA: TGCGCCAGCAGCCAGCTCCGGGACACTGAAGCTTTCTTT
V: TRBV4-3
J: TRBJ1-1
size: many
D: -
length: 13

CDR3: CASSSRQGTETQYF
DNA: TGCGCCAGCAGCTCGCGACAGGGAACAGAGACCCAGTACTTC
V: TRBV5-1
J: TRBJ2-5
size: few
D: TRBD1
length: 14

CDR3: CASSPQKWDSYDTEAFF
DNA: TGTGCCAGCAGCCCTCAAAAATGGGACAGTTATGACACTGAAGCTTTCTTT
V: TRBV21-1
J: TRBJ1-1
size: -
D: -
length: 17

CDR3: CASSLRVTGANVLTF
DNA: TGTGCCAGCAGTTTACGGGTTACTGGGGCCAACGTCCTGACTTTC
V: TRBV28
J: TRBJ2-6
size: -
D: -
length: 15

CDR3: CASSQTGDYEQYF
DNA: TGTGCCAGCTCACAAACCGGGGATTACGAGCAGTACTTC
V: TRBV18
J: TRBJ2-7
size: few
D: -
length: 13

CDR3: CASSLVSEETQYF
DNA: TGTGCCAGCAGCTTAGTCAGCGAAGAGACCCAGTACTTC
V: TRBV7-3
J: TRBJ2-5
size: -
D: -
length: 13

CDR3: CASRWAGGPYEQYF
DNA: TGTGCCAGCAGATGGGCCGGCGGGCCCTACGAGCAGTACTTC
V: TRBV6-5
J: TRBJ2-7
size: -
D: -
length: 14

CDR3: CASRRDRGDTEAFF
DNA: TGTGCCAGTAGACGTGACAGGGGGGACACTGAAGCTTTCTTT
V: TRBV19
J: TRBJ1-1
size: once
D: TRBD1
length: 14

CDR3: CASSLGQGNTGELFF
DNA: TGTGCCAGCAGCTTAGGACAGGGAAACACCGGGGAGCTGTTTTTT
V: TRBV7-9
J: TRBJ2-2
size: once
D: TRBD1
length: 15

CDR3: CASSWSTYEQYF
DNA: TGTGCCAGCAGTTGGTCAACCTACGAGCAGTACTTC
V: TRBV2
J: TRBJ2-7
size: -
D: -
length: 12

CDR3: CASRSGHSSNTQYF
DNA: TGTGCCAGTAGGTCGGGACACAGCTCAAATACGCAGTATTTT
V: TRBV19
J: TRBJ2-3
size: -
D: -
length: 14

CDR3: CASSDPGRLREQFF
DNA: TGTGCCAGCAGTGACCCGGGACGCCTTAGGGAGCAGTTCTTC
V: TRBV6-1
J: TRBJ2-1
size: -
D: -
length: 14

CDR3: CSVDDGQETQYF
DNA: TGCAGCGTTGATGACGGCCAAGAGACCCAGTACTTC
V: TRBV29-1
J: TRBJ2-5
size: once
D: -
length: 12

CDR3: CASSLDAGYGYTF
DNA: TGTGCCAGCAGCTTAGATGCGGGCTATGGCTACACCTTC
V: TRBV11-2
J: TRBJ1-2
size: -
D: -
length: 13

CDR3: CASSRITTDTQYF
DNA: TGTGCCAGCAGTCGGATAACAACAGATACGCAGTATTTT
V: TRBV6-1
J: TRBJ2-3
size: -
D: -
length: 13

CDR3: CASSVDAGTYEQYF
DNA: TGTGCCAGCAGCGTAGATGCGGGGACCTACGAGCAGTACTTC
V: TRBV9
J: TRBJ2-7
size: once
D: -
length: 14

CDR3: CASSLAGVLSTDTQYF
DNA: TGTGCCAGCAGCTTGGCGGGGGTCCTTAGCACAGATACGCAGTATTTT
V: TRBV5-4
J: TRBJ2-3
size: -
D: -
length: 16

CDR3: CAWGRGFNEQFF
DNA: TGTGCCTGGGGACGGGGTTTCAATGAGCAGTTCTTC
V: TRBV30
J: TRBJ2-1
size: once
D: -
length: 12

CDR3: CASSQQTGVRKETQYF
DNA: TGTGCCAGCAGCCAGCAGACAGGGGTGAGGAAAGAGACCCAGTACTTC
V: TRBV14
J: TRBJ2-5
size: -
D: TRBD1
length: 16

CDR3: CAVKDSRGNTEAFF
DNA: TGTGCCGTTAAGGACAGCCGGGGGAACACTGAAGCTTTCTTT
V: TRBV10-3
J: TRBJ1-1
size: -
D: -
length: 14

CDR3: CAWSETGPLGNIQYF
DNA: TGTGCCTGGAGTGAAACGGGACCCCTGGGAAACATTCAGTACTTC
V: TRBV30
J: TRBJ2-4
size: once
D: -
length: 15

CDR3: CASSDYPNTEAFF
DNA: TGTGCCAGCAGTGACTACCCGAACACTGAAGCTTTCTTT
V: TRBV6-4
J: TRBJ1-1
size: -
D: -
length: 13

CDR3: CASSRRDHSNQPQHF
DNA: TGTGCCAGCAGCCGCCGGGACCATAGCAATCAGCCCCAGCATTTT
V: TRBV7-8
J: TRBJ1-5
size: -
D: -
length: 15

CDR3: CSVDSVAGAYGYTF
DNA: TGCAGCGTTGATTCTGTTGCAGGGGCCTATGGCTACACCTTC
V: TRBV29-1
J: TRBJ1-2
size: once
D: -
length: 14

CDR3: CASSPARKETQYF
DNA: TGTGCCAGCTCACCAGCCAGGAAAGAGACCCAGTACTTC
V: TRBV18
J: TRBJ2-5
size: few
D: -
length: 13

CDR3: CASAGDRETQYF
DNA: TGTGCCAGCGCGGGGGACAGGGAGACCCAGTACTTC
V: TRBV6-1
J: TRBJ2-5
size: -
D: -
length: 12

CDR3: CASSTSAGGRYTQYF
DNA: TGTGCCAGCAGCACCTCGGCGGGAGGGCGGTATACGCAGTATTTT
V: TRBV7-3
J: TRBJ2-3
size: -
D: TRBD2
length: 15

CDR3: CASRSIAGGSYNEQFF
DNA: TGTGCCAGCAGGTCAATAGCGGGAGGCTCCTACAATGAGCAGTTCTTC
V: TRBV4-2
J: TRBJ2-1
size: -
D: TRBD2
length: 16

CDR3: CASSLFGGPGQPQHF
DNA: TGTGCCAGCAGCTTATTTGGGGGGCCGGGTCAGCCCCAGCATTTT
V: TRBV7-3
J: TRBJ1-5
size: -
D: -
length: 15

CDR3: CASSLQGAETQYF
DNA: TGTGCCAGCTCACTACAGGGGGCAGAGACCCAGTACTTC
V: TRBV18
J: TRBJ2-5
size: -
D: TRBD1
length: 13

CDR3: CASSYGTGYVGYTF
DNA: TGTGCCAGCAGTTACGGGACAGGGTATGTGGGCTACACCTTC
V: TRBV6-5
J: TRBJ1-2
size: medium-sized
D: TRBD1
length: 14

CDR3: CSVRDRRTTEAFF
DNA: TGCAGCGTTAGAGACAGACGGACCACTGAAGCTTTCTTT
V: TRBV29-1
J: TRBJ1-1
size: few
D: -
length: 13

CDR3: CASSRDRGPYEQYF
DNA: TGTGCCAGCTCGCGGGACAGGGGTCCCTACGAGCAGTACTTC
V: TRBV7-3
J: TRBJ2-7
size: -
D: TRBD1
length: 14

CDR3: CASSLSSSGNYEQYF
DNA: TGTGCCAGCAGCTTATCCTCTAGCGGGAATTACGAGCAGTACTTC
V: TRBV7-2
J: TRBJ2-7
size: -
D: TRBD2
length: 15